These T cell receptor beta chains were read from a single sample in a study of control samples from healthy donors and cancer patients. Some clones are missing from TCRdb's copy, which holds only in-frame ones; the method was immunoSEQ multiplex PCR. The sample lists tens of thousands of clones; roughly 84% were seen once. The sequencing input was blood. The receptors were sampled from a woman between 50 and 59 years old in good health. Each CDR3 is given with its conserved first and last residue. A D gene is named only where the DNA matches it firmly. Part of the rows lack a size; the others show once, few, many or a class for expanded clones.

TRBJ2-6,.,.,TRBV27,TGTGCCAGCAGTTTCCCGGGGGCCAACGTCCTGACTTTC,CASSFPGANVLTF
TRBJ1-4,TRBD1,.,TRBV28,TGTGCCAGCACACAGGGGCGGGAAAAACTGTTTTTT,CASTQGREKLFF
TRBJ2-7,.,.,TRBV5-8,TGTGCCAGCAGCCATTCGGAGGGCTACGAGCAGTACTTC,CASSHSEGYEQYF
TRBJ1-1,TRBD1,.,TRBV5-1,TGCGCCAGCAGCTTGGGACAGGGGAGGAAAACTGAAGCTTTCTTT,CASSLGQGRKTEAFF
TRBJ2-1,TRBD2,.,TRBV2,TGTGCCAGCAGTGACGGAGCGGGAGGGCCCTGGGATGAGCAGTTCTTC,CASSDGAGGPWDEQFF
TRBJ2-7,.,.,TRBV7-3,TGTGCCAGCAGCTTAGGCCCGGAAAACTACGAGCAGTACTTC,CASSLGPENYEQYF
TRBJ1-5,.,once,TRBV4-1,TGCGCCAGCAGCTCGACGGACTATCAGCCCCAGCATTTT,CASSSTDYQPQHF
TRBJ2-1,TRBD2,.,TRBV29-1,TGCAGCGTTGGGACGACTAGCGGGGGGGAGCAGTTCTTC,CSVGTTSGGEQFF
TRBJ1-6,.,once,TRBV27,TGTGCCAGCAGTTCCCCCCGGGGTGTATCGGAAAATTCACCCCTCCACTTT,CASSSPRGVSENSPLHF
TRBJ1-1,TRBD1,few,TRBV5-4,TGTGCCAGCAGCGTAAGGACAGGGGGGAACACTGAAGCTTTCTTT,CASSVRTGGNTEAFF
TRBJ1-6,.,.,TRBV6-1,TGTGCCAGCAGTGAGGGACACCGGGCAGACTCACCCCTCCACTTT,CASSEGHRADSPLHF
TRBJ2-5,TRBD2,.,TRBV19,TGTGCCAGTAGTAGAGGGCGACTAGCGGGCCAAGAGACCCAGTACTTC,CASSRGRLAGQETQYF
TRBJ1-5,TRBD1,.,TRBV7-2,TGTGCCAGCAGCTTACAGGGGGCTGTGCGCAATCAGCCCCAGCATTTT,CASSLQGAVRNQPQHF
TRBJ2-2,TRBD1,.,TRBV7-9,TGTGCCAGCAGTCCTCAGGGGGCCGGGGAGCTGTTTTTT,CASSPQGAGELFF
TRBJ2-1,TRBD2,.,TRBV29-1,TGCAGCGTTGAAGATCGGGGGGGCTCCTACAATGAGCAGTTCTTC,CSVEDRGGSYNEQFF
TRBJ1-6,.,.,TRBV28,TGTGCCAGCAGGGGGTCAGTGTCGAATTCACCCCTCCACTTT,CASRGSVSNSPLHF
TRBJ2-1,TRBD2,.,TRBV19,TGTGCCAGTTTGGGAGCGGGAGGGTACAATGAGCAGTTCTTC,CASLGAGGYNEQFF
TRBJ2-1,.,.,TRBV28,TGTGCCAGCAGTTTATGGGGTGAGCAGTTCTTC,CASSLWGEQFF
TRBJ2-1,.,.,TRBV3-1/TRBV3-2,TGTGCCAGCAGCCAAGCGGAGAATGAGCAGTTCTTC,CASSQAENEQFF
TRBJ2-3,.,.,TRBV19,TGTGCCAGTAGTTTCGGGCGGATCACAGATACGCAGTATTTT,CASSFGRITDTQYF
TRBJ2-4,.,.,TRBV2,TGTGCCAGCAGTGAAGTGGGGGGAGCCAAAAACATTCAGTACTTC,CASSEVGGAKNIQYF
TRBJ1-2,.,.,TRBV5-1,TGCGCCAGCGGTTTGGGGGGCGCTTCCTATGGCTACACCTTC,CASGLGGASYGYTF
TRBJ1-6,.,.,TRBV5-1,TGCGCCAGCAGCGCCCGGACAGCCAGTTCTTCACCCCTCCACTTT,CASSARTASSSPLHF
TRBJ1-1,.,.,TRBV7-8,TGTGCCAGCAGCTTTGGGCGAGCCAACACTGAAGCTTTCTTT,CASSFGRANTEAFF
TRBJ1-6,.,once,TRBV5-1,TGCGCCAGCACATGGGCATTGGATAATTCACCCCTCCACTTT,CASTWALDNSPLHF
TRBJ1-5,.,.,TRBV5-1,TGCGCCTCCATCCCCGGGGTCGGCCAGCCCCAGCATTTT,CASIPGVGQPQHF
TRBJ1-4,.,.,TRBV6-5,TGTGCCAGCAGTCCCCGTAGAACTAATGAAAAACTGTTTTTT,CASSPRRTNEKLFF
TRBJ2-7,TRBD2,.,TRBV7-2,TGTGCCAGCAGCAGGGAGGCGGGGGCCTACGAGCAGTACTTC,CASSREAGAYEQYF
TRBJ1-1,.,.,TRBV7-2,TGTGCCAGCAGCTTAGATCCCGTAGCAGGTTTCCCTAAAGCTTTCTTT,CASSLDPVAGFPKAFF
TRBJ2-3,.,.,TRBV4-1,TGCGCCAGCAGCCAAGGGCACTTTAGCACAGATACGCAGTATTTT,CASSQGHFSTDTQYF
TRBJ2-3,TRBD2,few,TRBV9,TGTGCCAGCAGCGTAAGAGCGGGAGTAAGAGATACGCAGTATTTT,CASSVRAGVRDTQYF
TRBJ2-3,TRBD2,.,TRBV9,TGTGCCAGCAGCGTAGCCGGGACTGGGAGGGCAGATACGCAGTATTTT,CASSVAGTGRADTQYF
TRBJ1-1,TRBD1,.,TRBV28,TGTGCCAGCGGAGTTGGACAGGTTGCCACTGAAGCTTTCTTT,CASGVGQVATEAFF
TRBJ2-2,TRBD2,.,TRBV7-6,TGTGCCAGCAGCTTATTAACTAGCGTGACAGGGGAGCTGTTTTTT,CASSLLTSVTGELFF
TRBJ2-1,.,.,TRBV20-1,TGCAGTGCATATTGGGGTAATGAGCAGTTCTTC,CSAYWGNEQFF
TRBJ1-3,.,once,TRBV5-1,TGCGCCAGCAGCTTGAACCCTGACAGTTACTCTGGAAACACCATATATTTT,CASSLNPDSYSGNTIYF
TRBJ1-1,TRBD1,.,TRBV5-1,TGCGCCAGCAGCTTACAGGGGCCCCTGACTGAAGCTTTCTTT,CASSLQGPLTEAFF